What follows are 24 T cell receptor beta chains derived from one specimen sequenced in a study of T cells in Graves' hyperthyroidism and ophthalmopathy. Amplified TCR beta CDR3 regions came from RNA transcripts. In the first-round RT-PCR of the TCR CDR3, the HTBI primer set was used. TCRdb reanalysed the multiplex PCR reads using MiXCR and keeps one entry per CDR3 protein. The table records a few hundred thousand distinct CDR3 sequences, approximately 14% of them present only once. The sample was blood. Receptor source: a woman in her twenties or thirties with Graves' hyperthyroidism that later progressed to Graves' ophthalmopathy.

This clonotype has at least ten counts. The chain carries TRBV2 and TRBJ1-4; possibly TRBD1 for D (6 bases). Germline V gene sequence: CDR1 SNHLY, CDR2 FYNNEI. CDR3 length: 15 residues. The V end was cut by 2 bases, the J end by 0 bases, with 7 bases between. This CDR3 reads CASSEWTATNEKLFF. CDR3 DNA sequence: TGTGCCAGCAGTGAATGGACAGCAACTAATGAAAAACTGTTTTTT. Full variable domain (missing parts from reference TRBV2 and TRBJ1-4): EPEVTQTPSHQVTQMGQEVILRCVPISNHLYFYWYRQILGQKVEFLVSFYNNEISEKSEIFDDQFSVERPDGSNFTLKIRSTKLEDSAMYFCASSEWTATNEKLFFGSGTQLSVL.

The sample holds many counts of this clonotype. The J gene is TRBJ1-1, the V gene TRBV25-1; no clear D gene. Trimming removed 5 bases at V and 1 base at J, with 20 bases between. Germline values: CDR1 MGHDK, CDR2 SYGVNS. The CDR3 loop spans 17 amino acids. CDR3 DNA: TGTGCCAGCAGTCCCCAAGTATCTTGGCGGGGGAACACTGAAGCTTTCTTT. Its translation is CASSPQVSWRGNTEAFF.

This clonotype occurred many times. The chain has TRBV12-5 and TRBJ1-5; D is ambiguous. CDR1 is LGHNT, CDR2 FRNRAP, per germline. Trimming removed 7 bases from V and 9 bases from J, with 13 bases in between. The CDR3 contains 12 residues. The CDR3 DNA reads TGTGCTAGTGCGGAGGTATCGGGGCCCCAGCATTTT. Its translation: CASAEVSGPQHF. Supplemented by reference TRBV12-5 and TRBJ1-5, the full variable domain reads DARVTQTPRHKVTEMGQEVTMRCQPILGHNTVFWYRQTMMQGLELLAYFRNRAPLDDSGMPKDRFSAEMPDATLATLKIQPSEPRDSAVYFCASAEVSGPQHFGDGTRLSIL.

This clonotype was recorded many times. The genes are TRBV27 and TRBJ2-4; 7 bases are a match to TRBD2. J gave up 8 bases and V 6 bases, and 7 bases lay outside the gene matches. The germline gives CDR1 MNHEY, CDR2 SMNVEV (reference sequence). This CDR3 comprises 13 residues. CDR3 protein: CASSYTSEYIQYF. The DNA for the CDR3 is TGTGCCAGCAGCTACACTAGCGAATACATTCAGTACTTC.

This clonotype occurred a few times. The chain joins TRBV3-1 to TRBJ1-6; 9 nucleotides match TRBD1. Germline V gene lookup returns CDR1 LGHDT and CDR2 YNNKEL (reference sequence). J was trimmed by 0 bases and V by 2 bases; bases with no gene match: 11. This CDR3 is built from 20 residues. Here the CDR3 reads CASSQKTGGGKSSYNSPLHF. The CDR3 DNA follows: TGTGCCAGCAGCCAAAAAACAGGGGGCGGTAAGAGCTCCTATAATTCACCCCTCCACTTT.

This clonotype appeared many times. The J gene is TRBJ1-2, the V gene TRBV12-3 or TRBV12-4; D may be TRBD1 (6 bases). V shed 2 bases and J shed 6 bases, with 19 bases lying between them. This CDR3 region has 16 residues. CDR3 DNA sequence: TGTGCCAGCAGTTTATGGTCCCAGGGGCTGAAGGATGGCTACACCTTC. Its translation: CASSLWSQGLKDGYTF.

A few counts support this clonotype. A read error may be the cause here, since a much bigger clone is one base away. This chain connects TRBV11-2 to TRBJ2-7; D perhaps matches TRBD2 (6 bases). The V end was cut by 8 bases, the J end by 3 bases, with 23 bases between. CDR1 SGHAT and CDR2 FQNNGV come from the germline V gene. CDR3 length: 16 amino acids. CDR3 sequence: CASFPNSGLASYEQYF. The CDR3 DNA reads as TGTGCCAGCTTCCCTAATTCGGGGCTAGCGAGCTACGAGCAGTACTTC.

This clonotype was detected many times. The chain recombines TRBV30 with TRBJ1-2; weak D call: TRBD1 (5 bases). Trimming stripped 5 bases from V and 6 bases from J, with 16 bases between. Germline V lookup: CDR1 GTSNPN, CDR2 SVGIG (reference sequence). The CDR3 totals 13 residues. The CDR3 here is CAWAPQGRNGYTF. As DNA, the CDR3 is TGTGCCTGGGCTCCGCAGGGAAGGAATGGCTACACCTTC.

This CDR3 is CASSRTGTTSYEQYF. The CDR3, as DNA: TGCGCCAGCAGCCGAACCGGGACAACCTCCTACGAGCAGTACTTC. The rearrangement links TRBV4-1 to TRBJ2-7; perhaps TRBD1 as D (6 bases). Trimming pared 4 bases from V and 0 bases from J, leaving 13 bases between. Per the germline V gene, CDR1 is MGHRA and CDR2 is YSYEKL. The CDR3 loop spans 15 amino acids.

The chain joins TRBV4-2 to TRBJ2-2; 13 bases are a match to TRBD2. The length of the CDR3 is 19 residues. After removal of 6 bases from V and 1 base from J, the junction contained 11 bases not matched to a gene. In germline, CDR1 is LGHNA, CDR2 YNFKEQ. CDR3 DNA: TGTGCCAGCAGGAACCTACTAGCGGGAGGGCCTTTGAACACCGGGGAGCTGTTTTTT. Protein: CASRNLLAGGPLNTGELFF.

This clonotype was seen many times. V usage is TRBV5-1 and J usage is TRBJ1-2; D is undetermined. In germline, CDR1 is SGHRS, CDR2 YFSETQ. This CDR3 has 13 residues. V dropped 4 bases and J dropped 4 bases, with 11 bases sitting between them. DNA for the CDR3: TGCGCCAGCAGCGGCGAAAGTCGCTATGGCTACACCTTC. Encoded protein: CASSGESRYGYTF.

This clonotype was seen ten or more times. The V and J genes are TRBV12-3 or TRBV12-4 and TRBJ2-1, with D possibly called TRBD1 or TRBD2 (5 bases each). CDR3 size: 16 residues. V was clipped by 6 bases and J by 4 bases, with 19 bases between them. The CDR3 DNA is TGTGCCAGCAGGGTTAGAGGGGAGAAGGGTTACAATGAGCAGTTCTTC. Protein product: CASRVRGEKGYNEQFF.

This clonotype appeared many times. The CDR3 region has the DNA TGTGCCAGTAGTGGACCGGGACAGGGAAGTGTGGCCTCCTACAATGAGCAGTTCTTC. As protein: CASSGPGQGSVASYNEQFF. The V and J genes are TRBV19 and TRBJ2-1; 9 positions agree with TRBD1. The CDR3 sequence is 19 residues long. Germline CDR1 LNHDA, CDR2 SQIVND (reference sequence). V dropped 5 bases and J dropped 0; count of bases not matched to a gene: 14.

This clonotype was detected many times. The genes are TRBV2 and TRBJ2-5; TRBD1 agrees at 10 bases. The CDR3 runs to 15 residues. CDR1 is SNHLY, CDR2 FYNNEI, per germline. The ends lost 6 bases at V and 4 bases at J; junction bases unmatched: 8. This CDR3 is CASRKMGTGVETQYF. In DNA, the CDR3 is TGTGCCAGCAGAAAAATGGGGACAGGGGTAGAGACCCAGTACTTC.

This clonotype was found many times. The chain links TRBV7-2 to TRBJ2-3; no firm D call. Germline V lookup: CDR1 SGHTA, CDR2 FQGNSA. The CDR3 consists of 16 residues. The germline V and J ends were trimmed by 5 bases and 2 bases, with 17 bases remaining between them. The CDR3 loop reads CASSPGHSIYTDTQYF. The CDR3 nucleotides are TGTGCCAGCAGCCCGGGTCACTCCATTTACACAGATACGCAGTATTTT.

This clonotype came up many times. The rearrangement joins TRBV20-1 to TRBJ1-6, with 7 bases that match TRBD1. Germline CDR1 DFQATT, CDR2 SNEGSKA (reference sequence). Germline trimming cut 3 bases from V and 6 bases from J; bases unmatched to any gene: 8. This CDR3 contains 15 residues. The CDR3 spells CSARGRGQANSPLHF. Written as DNA, the CDR3 is TGCAGTGCTAGGGGACGTGGACAGGCTAATTCACCCCTCCACTTT.

This clonotype was detected only a few times. This rearrangement joins TRBV5-1 to TRBJ2-1, with 13 nucleotides matching TRBD2. Germline CDR1 is SGHRS and CDR2 is YFSETQ. The CDR3 is 20 residues long. J lost 1 base, V lost 0 bases, and 10 bases had no gene match. CDR3 coding DNA: TGCGCCAGCAGCTTGGAAGGACTAGCGGGAGTCAAGAGGTCCTACAATGAGCAGTTCTTC. It encodes CASSLEGLAGVKRSYNEQFF.

A remark on this clonotype: At one of its ends the junction is not consistent with the germline gene, which may arise from a read error. V is TRBV7-2 and J is TRBJ1-2, with D unclear. The CDR3 covers 13 residues. Germline assignment: CDR1 SGHTA and CDR2 FQGNSA. CDR3 coding DNA: TGTGCCAGCAGCTTAGCCGGGTCCTATGGCCACACCTTC. It specifies CASSLAGSYGHTF.

This clonotype has ten or more counts. The genes are TRBV11-2 and TRBJ2-1, with 11 bases that match TRBD1. In germline, CDR1 is SGHAT, CDR2 FQNNGV. Germline trimming cut 5 bases from V and 4 bases from J; bases unmatched to any gene: 7. This CDR3 has 16 residues. CDR3 residues: CASSSRDRGFYNEQFF. The CDR3 coding sequence is TGTGCCAGCAGCAGCCGGGACAGGGGGTTTTACAATGAGCAGTTCTTC. Full variable domain (rest looked up from reference TRBV11-2 and TRBJ2-1): EAGVAQSPRYKIIEKRQSVAFWCNPISGHATLYWYQQILGQGPKLLIQFQNNGVVDDSQLPKDRFSAERLKGVDSTLKIQPAKLEDSAVYLCASSSRDRGFYNEQFFGPGTRLTVL.

This clonotype was detected many times. CDR3 bases: TGTGCCAGCAGTGACGAATCCCGGGGTTATAATTCACCCCTCCACTTT. Protein product: CASSDESRGYNSPLHF. V gene TRBV2 combines with J gene TRBJ1-6; no definite D call. Trimming left V 3 bases short and J 4 bases short, with 13 bases between. The germline V gene has CDR1 SNHLY and CDR2 FYNNEI. CDR3 length: 16 amino acids.

This clonotype was recorded a few times. The chain employs TRBV7-8 and TRBJ2-2, with TRBD1 identical over 9 bases. This CDR3 is built from 18 residues. V lost 7 bases to trimming and J lost 3 bases; unmatched junction nucleotides: 15. CDR1 and CDR2 from the germline V gene are SGHVS and FQNEAQ. CDR3 loop: CASIFLLVDRGDTGELFF. The CDR3, as DNA: TGTGCCAGCATTTTCTTACTAGTCGACAGGGGGGACACCGGGGAGCTGTTTTTT. The variable domain in full, with the rest retrieved from reference TRBV7-8 and TRBJ2-2, is GAGVSQSPRYKVAKRGQDVALRCDPISGHVSLFWYQQALGQGPEFLTYFQNEAQLDKSGLPSDRFFAERPEGSVSTLKIQRTQQEDSAVYLCASIFLLVDRGDTGELFFGEGSRLTVL.

At least ten counts were recorded for this clonotype. The chain has TRBV20-1 and TRBJ2-5; D not certain. Germline V gene data show CDR1 as DFQATT and CDR2 as SNEGSKA (reference sequence). Trimming stripped 0 bases from V and 7 bases from J, with 18 bases between. CDR3 length: 15 amino acids. CDR3 sequence: CSARDLRTELGTQYF. Here the CDR3 DNA reads TGCAGTGCTAGAGATCTAAGAACGGAATTAGGGACCCAGTACTTC.

This clonotype was seen ten or more times. V is TRBV27 and J is TRBJ2-5; 7 bases match TRBD1. The length of the CDR3 is 12 residues. V shed 7 bases, J shed 5 bases, and the junction held 4 bases outside the gene matches. The germline V gene encodes CDR1 MNHEY and CDR2 SMNVEV (reference sequence). The CDR3 nucleotides are TGTGCCAGCAAAACAGGGGCGGAGACCCAGTACTTC. Translated: CASKTGAETQYF.

Ten or more counts support this clonotype. V is TRBV19 and J is TRBJ2-3; 8 bases fit TRBD1. This CDR3 has 15 amino acids. V lost 10 bases and J lost 0; bases outside the gene matches: 9. Per the germline V gene, CDR1 is LNHDA and CDR2 is SQIVND (reference sequence). CDR3 nucleotide sequence: TGTGCCACCGAAGGACAGGGCATTAGCACAGATACGCAGTATTTT. This translates into CATEGQGISTDTQYF.